This entry lists 12 T cell receptor beta chains sequenced from one sample in a study of T cell responses to AZD1222 COVID-19 vaccine. Data came from immunoSEQ multiplex PCR; TCRdb stores just in-frame clones and leaves some out. The profile shows about 29,000 clones, 85% to 95% of them singletons. The specimen comprised peripheral blood, sampled on day 0 of AZD1222 vaccination. The receptors stem from an adult in good health.

The genes are TRBV30 and TRBJ1-5; D is perhaps TRBD1 (6 bases). CDR1 and CDR2 from the germline V gene are GTSNPN and SVGIG (reference sequence). The V gene lost 1 base and the J gene lost 3 bases, with 7 bases spanning the gap. The CDR3 is 13 residues long. DNA for the CDR3: TGTGCCTGGAGTGAGGGGGTCAATCAGCCCCAGCATTTT. This gives the protein CAWSEGVNQPQHF.

The chain has TRBV3-1 (or the pseudogene TRBV3-2) and TRBJ1-2; weak D call: TRBD1 (5 bases). CDR3 length: 14 amino acids. CDR1 and CDR2 (germline): LGHDT, YNNKEL (reference sequence). The ends were cut back, 1 base at V and 4 bases at J, with 10 bases in the middle. The CDR3 DNA sequence: TGTGCCAGCAGCCAAGCACAAGGGGCCTATGGCTACACCTTC. Its translation: CASSQAQGAYGYTF.

V gene TRBV5-6 combines with J gene TRBJ1-1; 7 nucleotides agree with TRBD1. Germline V gene lookup returns CDR1 SGHDT and CDR2 YYEEEE. The CDR3 runs 13 residues. After removal of 7 bases from V and 4 bases from J, the junction contained 7 bases not matched to a gene. CDR3 coding DNA: TGTGCCAGCCTACAGGGGAGGATCACTGAAGCTTTCTTT. Its translation is CASLQGRITEAFF.

This rearrangement joins TRBV19 to TRBJ1-6, with no clear D. In germline, CDR1 is LNHDA, CDR2 SQIVND (reference sequence). V lost 6 bases, J lost 15 bases, and 15 bases lay in between. This CDR3 has 12 residues. The CDR3 is CASREKRGLLHF. CDR3 nucleotide sequence: TGTGCCAGTAGAGAAAAGAGAGGACTCCTCCACTTT.

V usage is TRBV27 and J usage is TRBJ1-2; D unresolved. With 5 bases removed from V and 2 bases from J, the gap between germline ends came to 12 bases. In germline, CDR1 is MNHEY, CDR2 SMNVEV (reference sequence). This CDR3 is 14 amino acids long. The CDR3 DNA is TGTGCCAGCAGTGCCCTTATTTCAAACTATGGCTACACCTTC. It encodes CASSALISNYGYTF.

This sequence joins TRBV19 and TRBJ1-2; TRBD1 is a possible D gene (6 bases). The CDR3 is 17 residues long. In germline, CDR1 is LNHDA, CDR2 SQIVND (reference sequence). The V end lost 5 bases, the J end lost 3 bases, and 22 bases lay between the germline ends. The CDR3 sequence: CASSPPRGSLGYYGYTF. The CDR3 nucleotides are TGTGCCAGTAGTCCGCCCAGGGGCAGCCTGGGATACTATGGCTACACCTTC. Looking up the rest from reference TRBV19 and TRBJ1-2 gives the full variable domain: DGGITQSPKYLFRKEGQNVTLSCEQNLNHDAMYWYRQDPGQGLRLIYYSQIVNDFQKGDIAEGYSVSREKKESFPLTVTSAQKNPTAFYLCASSPPRGSLGYYGYTFGSGTRLTVV.

The V call is TRBV4-1, the J call TRBJ1-1, with 8 bases lining up with TRBD1. The germline V gene has CDR1 MGHRA and CDR2 YSYEKL. The CDR3 runs to 14 residues. The junction had 3 bases not matched to a gene; V was cut back by 2 bases and J by 4 bases. The CDR3, as DNA: TGCGCCAGCAGCCAACCCACAGGGGGCACTGAAGCTTTCTTT. This encodes CASSQPTGGTEAFF.

The chain joins TRBV5-4 to TRBJ2-2; 8 nucleotides agree with TRBD1. V trimming: 5 bases; J trimming: 4 bases; junction bases outside the gene matches: 4. The CDR3 is 14 residues long. CDR1 and CDR2 from the germline V gene are SGHNT and YYREEE (reference sequence). CDR3 region: CASRYTGGTGELFF. CDR3 coding DNA: TGTGCCAGCAGATATACAGGGGGCACCGGGGAGCTGTTTTTT.

The rearrangement uses TRBV7-9 and TRBJ1-4, with D possibly TRBD1 on 5 matching bases. The CDR3 consists of 16 residues. Germline assignment: CDR1 SEHNR and CDR2 FQNEAQ (reference sequence). V was clipped by 4 bases and J by 8 bases, with 20 bases between them. The CDR3 nucleotides read TGTGCCAGCAGCTCACAAAGGACACCCGCAGAGGAAAAACTGTTTTTT. Translating gives CASSSQRTPAEEKLFF.

The V call is TRBV14, the J call TRBJ2-3; no clear D gene. Trimming shortened V by 4 bases and J by 4 bases, and 6 bases separated the two germline ends. The CDR3 is 12 residues long. The germline V gene has CDR1 SGHDN and CDR2 FVKESK. CDR3 loop: CASSPRPDTQYF. CDR3 nucleotide sequence: TGTGCCAGCAGCCCTCGGCCAGATACGCAGTATTTT.

The gene calls are TRBV6-2 or TRBV6-3 and TRBJ1-3, with D perhaps matching TRBD1 (5 bases). The CDR3 is made up of 15 amino acids. Trimming left V 6 bases short and J 0 bases short, with 12 bases between. Germline lookup yields CDR1 MNHEY and CDR2 SVGEGT. The CDR3 nucleotides are TGTGCCAGCAGCGCAGGGTTCACCTCTGGAAACACCATATATTTT. This gives the protein CASSAGFTSGNTIYF.

The gene calls are TRBV2 and TRBJ2-5; either TRBD1 or TRBD2 may fit D (6 bases each). This CDR3 comprises 13 residues. Germline-derived CDR1 and CDR2 are SNHLY and FYNNEI. Trimming removed 4 bases at V and 7 bases at J, with 13 bases between. CDR3 sequence reads: CASSVGGAGTQYF. The CDR3 nucleotides read TGTGCCAGCAGTGTGGGGGGCGCGGGGACCCAGTACTTC. Full variable domain (rest looked up from reference TRBV2 and TRBJ2-5): EPEVTQTPSHQVTQMGQEVILRCVPISNHLYFYWYRQILGQKVEFLVSFYNNEISEKSEIFDDQFSVERPDGSNFTLKIRSTKLEDSAMYFCASSVGGAGTQYFGPGTRLLVL.